This TCR beta chain was found in a study of beta chain features in type 1 diabetes. Findings and limits, study-wide: Over-representation of high TCR-expressing cells was a possible consequence of cDNA sequencing. PCR could preferentially amplify shorter templates, alike in patients and controls.

cDNA synthesis used the whole RNA isolate, giving expressed TCRB sequences. Clones were sequenced by immunoSEQ multiplex PCR, and TCRdb holds only the in-frame ones, with some missing. This sample has some 220,000 clones; about a tenth occur once, and the top ten carry approximately 1.3%. The germline V gene encodes CDR1 MGHDK and CDR2 SYGVNS. The CDR3 is 17 amino acids. V lost 8 bases and J lost 3, with 22 bases in between. Only a few counts were recorded for this clone. The antigen remains unidentified. Donors contributed one heparinised blood draw apiece, averaging about 116 mL. This TCR was recovered from a man aged 18 to 29 in good health. Sequenced input: central memory CD4+ T cells from blood. The chain links TRBV25-1 to TRBJ2-2, with TRBD2 as a possible D gene (6 bases). The CDR3 region is CASSWTINAVDTGELFF. The CDR3 nucleotides read TGTGCCAGCTCGTGGACTATTAACGCCGTGGACACCGGGGAGCTGTTTTTT. Full variable domain (remainder filled in from reference TRBV25-1 and TRBJ2-2): EADIYQTPRYLVIGTGKKITLECSQTMGHDKMYWYQQDPGMELHLIHYSYGVNSTEKGDLSSESTVSRIRTEHFPLTLESARPSHTSQYLCASSWTINAVDTGELFFGEGSRLTVL.